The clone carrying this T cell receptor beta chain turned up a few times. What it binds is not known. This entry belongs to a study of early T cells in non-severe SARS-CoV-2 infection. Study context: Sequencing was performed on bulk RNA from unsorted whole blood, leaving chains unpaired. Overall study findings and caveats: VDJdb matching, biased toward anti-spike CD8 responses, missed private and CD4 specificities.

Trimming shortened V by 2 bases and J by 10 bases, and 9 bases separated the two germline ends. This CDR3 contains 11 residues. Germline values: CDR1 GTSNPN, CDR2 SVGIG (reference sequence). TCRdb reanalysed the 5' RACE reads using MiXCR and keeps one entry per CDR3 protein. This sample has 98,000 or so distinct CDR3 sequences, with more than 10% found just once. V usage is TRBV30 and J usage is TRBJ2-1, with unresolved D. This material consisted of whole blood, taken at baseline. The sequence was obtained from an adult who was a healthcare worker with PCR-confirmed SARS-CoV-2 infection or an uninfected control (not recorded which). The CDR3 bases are TGTGCCTGGAGTTCGGCGCCGGAGCAGTTCTTC. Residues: CAWSSAPEQFF.